Below, 23 T cell receptor beta chains from the same sample are listed, as sequenced in a study of cytomegalovirus exposure and HLA in healthy donors. Researchers ran the PCR with 60 Vbeta and 13 Jbeta primers. The table came from immunoSEQ multiplex PCR; TCRdb's copy has only in-frame clones and leaves some out. The table has about 130,000 clones, about 74% seen once. Material for sequencing was PBMCs. These receptors came from a man between 18 and 35 years old in good health and CMV-seropositive.

The chain combines TRBV30 with TRBJ2-2; 7 nucleotides agree with TRBD1. The CDR3 is 14 amino acids. The V gene's germline CDR1 is GTSNPN and CDR2 SVGIG (reference sequence). V lost 3 bases and J lost 4; bases outside the gene matches: 5. Here the CDR3 reads CAWRMAGGTGELFF. In DNA, the CDR3 is TGTGCCTGGAGAATGGCAGGGGGCACCGGGGAGCTGTTTTTT.

This clone was counted a few times. The chain has TRBV11-2 and TRBJ2-3; 9 nucleotides align to TRBD1. Per germline, CDR1 SGHAT and CDR2 FQNNGV. The junction had 10 bases not matched to a gene; V was cut back by 7 bases and J by 2 bases. This CDR3 region has 16 residues. The CDR3 is CASTLGDRVTTDTQYF. The CDR3, as DNA: TGTGCCAGCACCCTAGGGGACAGGGTTACCACAGATACGCAGTATTTT.

The chain combines TRBV28 with TRBJ2-7, with D maybe TRBD2 (6 bases). CDR1 and CDR2 from the germline V gene are MDHEN and SYDVKM. The CDR3 spans 14 residues. Trimming took 6 bases from V and 2 from J, leaving 14 bases between them. The chain's CDR3 is CASSSGTPPYEQYF. The CDR3 DNA is TGTGCCAGCAGCTCCGGGACTCCCCCCTACGAGCAGTACTTC.

This chain uses TRBV5-1 with TRBJ2-3; the D gene is possibly TRBD2 (6 bases). Germline CDR1 is SGHRS and CDR2 is YFSETQ. This CDR3 spans 14 amino acids. Trimming left V 5 bases short and J 1 base short, with 11 bases between. The CDR3 sequence: CASREVAGTDTQYF. The CDR3 region has the DNA TGCGCCAGCAGGGAGGTAGCGGGCACAGATACGCAGTATTTT. The full variable domain, completed using reference TRBV5-1 and TRBJ2-3, is KAGVTQTPRYLIKTRGQQVTLSCSPISGHRSVSWYQQTPGQGLQFLFEYFSETQRNKGNFPGRFSGRQFSNSRSEMNVSTLELGDSALYLCASREVAGTDTQYFGPGTRLTVL.

V and J are TRBV11-1 and TRBJ1-5, with D uncertain. V lost 3 bases and J lost 4, with 7 bases in between. Germline V gene data show CDR1 as SGHAT and CDR2 as FQDESV (reference sequence). This CDR3 comprises 13 residues. The CDR3, as DNA: TGTGCCAGCAGCTTGTCGGGGAATCAGCCCCAGCATTTT. Residues: CASSLSGNQPQHF.

The V and J genes are TRBV7-2 and TRBJ2-5; D might be TRBD2 (6 bases). CDR1 and CDR2 from the germline V gene are SGHTA and FQGNSA. V lost 8 bases, J lost 5 bases, and 9 bases lay in between. This CDR3 has 11 residues. CDR3 residues: CASGGTETQYF. CDR3 DNA sequence: TGTGCCAGCGGGGGGACGGAGACCCAGTACTTC.

The CDR3 sequence is CASSPGDRSNNEQFF. The CDR3 DNA reads as TGTGCCAGCAGTCCCGGGGACAGAAGTAACAATGAGCAGTTCTTC. The chain recombines TRBV28 with TRBJ2-1; 7 bases match TRBD1. V was pared by 5 bases and J by 5 bases, with 9 bases of the junction left unmatched. This CDR3 is 15 amino acids long. Germline V gene sequence: CDR1 MDHEN, CDR2 SYDVKM.

The J gene is TRBJ1-2, the V gene TRBV27; D ambiguous. This CDR3 has 15 amino acids. The ends were cut back, 2 bases at V and 6 bases at J, with 16 bases in the middle. The germline gives CDR1 MNHEY, CDR2 SMNVEV (reference sequence). The CDR3 DNA is TGTGCCAGCAGTTTAAACCGGGAAGTATTCCATGGCTACACCTTC. This sequence encodes CASSLNREVFHGYTF.

This clone turned up a few times. The V and J genes are TRBV4-1 and TRBJ2-4; 8 bases match TRBD1. The CDR3 extends over 17 amino acids. Germline lookup yields CDR1 MGHRA and CDR2 YSYEKL. V gave up 4 bases and J gave up 5 bases; unmatched junction bases: 13. The CDR3: CASSRRIHGTGENIQYF. CDR3 nucleotides: TGCGCCAGCAGCCGGAGGATACACGGGACAGGTGAAAACATTCAGTACTTC.

The chain joins TRBV2 to TRBJ2-3; 9 bases align to TRBD2. The CDR3 sequence is 15 residues long. Germline lookup yields CDR1 SNHLY and CDR2 FYNNEI. V trimming: 5 bases; J trimming: 1 base; junction bases outside the gene matches: 4. The CDR3 is CASSFSGGGTDTQYF. CDR3 coding DNA: TGTGCCAGCAGTTTTAGCGGGGGAGGCACAGATACGCAGTATTTT. The full variable domain, its missing parts supplied by reference TRBV2 and TRBJ2-3, is EPEVTQTPSHQVTQMGQEVILRCVPISNHLYFYWYRQILGQKVEFLVSFYNNEISEKSEIFDDQFSVERPDGSNFTLKIRSTKLEDSAMYFCASSFSGGGTDTQYFGPGTRLTVL.

The chain is built from TRBV6-1 and TRBJ1-2; D remains unclear. The germline gives CDR1 MNHNS, CDR2 SASEGT. V was cut by 6 bases and J by 2 bases, with 7 bases left in between. The CDR3 runs to 12 residues. This CDR3 is CASSDTNYGYTF. CDR3 bases: TGTGCCAGCAGCGACACGAACTATGGCTACACCTTC.

This clone was observed a few times. The J gene is TRBJ1-1, the V gene TRBV2; D not certain. Germline values: CDR1 SNHLY, CDR2 FYNNEI. V was trimmed by 4 bases and J by 5 bases, leaving 11 bases between them. This CDR3 comprises 13 residues. In DNA, the CDR3 is TGTGCCAGCAGTGGAGAGGGAAGGACTGAAGCTTTCTTT. Protein product: CASSGEGRTEAFF.

In nucleotides, the CDR3 is TGTGCCAGCTCACCTCTTTTGGGGACAGGGGCCTACGAGCAGTACTTC. Its translation is CASSPLLGTGAYEQYF. The chain combines TRBV18 with TRBJ2-7, with 10 bases aligning to TRBD1. The CDR3 is 16 amino acids. Germline V gene sequence: CDR1 KGHSH, CDR2 LQKENI. V was clipped by 3 bases and J by 2 bases; unmatched bases: 7.

The V gene is TRBV7-2, the J gene TRBJ1-6; weak D call: TRBD1 (5 bases). Trimming stripped 3 bases from V and 14 bases from J, with 14 bases between. The CDR3 covers 13 residues. CDR1 is SGHTA, CDR2 FQGNSA, per germline. The CDR3 region has the DNA TGTGCCAGCAGCTTTGTATCGGCCAGGGCCCTCCACTTT. Protein product: CASSFVSARALHF.

In this sample, this clone turned up many times. This chain uses TRBV6-5 with TRBJ2-7; possibly TRBD2 for D (6 bases). Deletions cut 5 bases from V and 2 bases from J, with 13 bases between. Germline V lookup: CDR1 MNHEY, CDR2 SVGAGI. The CDR3 has 14 amino acids. The CDR3 reads CASSPPGETYEQYF. The CDR3 DNA is TGTGCCAGCAGTCCTCCGGGAGAGACCTACGAGCAGTACTTC.

The chain employs TRBV28 and TRBJ2-7; no reliable D call. The germline CDR1 and CDR2 sequences are MDHEN and SYDVKM. The CDR3 contains 14 residues. Between the trimmed V and J ends, which lost 2 bases and 2 bases, there was a span of 10 bases. The CDR3 region has the DNA TGTGCCAGCAGTTTACCGACAACCCCCTACGAGCAGTACTTC. Residues: CASSLPTTPYEQYF.

V is TRBV9 and J is TRBJ2-1; TRBD2 aligns across 12 bases. The CDR3 spans 15 residues. V shed 4 bases and J 9 bases; nucleotides not matched to a gene: 8. The germline V gene encodes CDR1 SGDLS and CDR2 YYNGEE. This CDR3 reads CASSTRTSGVSEQFF. In DNA, the CDR3 is TGTGCCAGCAGCACCCGGACTAGCGGGGTGAGTGAGCAGTTCTTC.

This rearrangement joins TRBV5-6 to TRBJ2-5; TRBD2 aligns across 8 bases. Trimming cost V 2 bases and J 11 bases; bases outside gene matches: 5. This CDR3 region has 12 residues. CDR1 is SGHDT and CDR2 is YYEEEE in the germline V gene. The CDR3: CASSFNGGDQYF. CDR3 nucleotides: TGTGCCAGCAGCTTTAACGGGGGGGATCAGTACTTC. Filled out from reference TRBV5-6 and TRBJ2-5, the complete variable domain reads DAGVTQSPTHLIKTRGQQVTLRCSPKSGHDTVSWYQQALGQGPQFIFQYYEEEERQRGNFPDRFSGHQFPNYSSELNVNALLLGDSALYLCASSFNGGDQYFGPGTRLLVL.

The chain uses TRBV19 and TRBJ1-2; 7 bases are shared with TRBD1. Germline CDR1 LNHDA, CDR2 SQIVND (reference sequence). The CDR3 is 14 residues long. Losses at the gene ends were 7 bases for V and 6 bases for J; bases not matched to a gene: 11. As DNA, the CDR3 is TGTGCCAGTATCCGACAGGGTATCCCGGATGGCTACACCTTC. This gives the protein CASIRQGIPDGYTF.

This chain connects TRBV5-4 to TRBJ2-5, with D possibly TRBD2 on 6 matching bases. CDR3 length: 14 amino acids. Germline lookup yields CDR1 SGHNT and CDR2 YYREEE (reference sequence). V was shortened by 2 bases and J by 5 bases, with 13 bases between the two germline ends. In DNA form, the CDR3 reads TGTGCCAGCAGCTTCGGCGGGACGTTCGAGACCCAGTACTTC. Its protein is CASSFGGTFETQYF.

V and J are TRBV5-1 and TRBJ1-3; 9 bases are a match to TRBD1. Germline V gives CDR1 SGHRS, CDR2 YFSETQ. With 3 bases clipped from V and 0 bases from J, the junction kept 10 bases outside the gene matches. CDR3 size: 18 residues. The CDR3 region is CASSSGQGDRGSGNTIYF. The CDR3 DNA is TGCGCCAGCAGCTCGGGACAGGGTGATAGGGGCTCTGGAAACACCATATATTTT.

The chain employs TRBV5-4 and TRBJ2-7, with 7 bases identical to TRBD1. Germline CDR1 SGHNT, CDR2 YYREEE (reference sequence). V dropped 4 bases and J dropped 7; count of bases not matched to a gene: 11. The CDR3 has 14 amino acids. As DNA, the CDR3 is TGTGCCAGCAGCGCCGAGACAGGGTTCGGGGAGCAGTACTTC. Amino acids: CASSAETGFGEQYF. The complete variable domain, with remaining parts taken from reference TRBV5-4 and TRBJ2-7, reads ETGVTQSPTHLIKTRGQQVTLRCSSQSGHNTVSWYQQALGQGPQFIFQYYREEENGRGNFPPRFSGLQFPNYSSELNVNALELDDSALYLCASSAETGFGEQYFGPGTRLTVT.

This chain joins TRBV7-2 and TRBJ2-7, with D possibly matching TRBD2 (5 bases). CDR1 SGHTA and CDR2 FQGNSA come from the germline V gene. The CDR3 spans 13 residues. Trimming took 4 bases from V and 1 from J, leaving 8 bases between them. CDR3: CASSYGVSYEQYF. DNA for the CDR3: TGTGCCAGCAGCTACGGGGTATCCTACGAGCAGTACTTC.